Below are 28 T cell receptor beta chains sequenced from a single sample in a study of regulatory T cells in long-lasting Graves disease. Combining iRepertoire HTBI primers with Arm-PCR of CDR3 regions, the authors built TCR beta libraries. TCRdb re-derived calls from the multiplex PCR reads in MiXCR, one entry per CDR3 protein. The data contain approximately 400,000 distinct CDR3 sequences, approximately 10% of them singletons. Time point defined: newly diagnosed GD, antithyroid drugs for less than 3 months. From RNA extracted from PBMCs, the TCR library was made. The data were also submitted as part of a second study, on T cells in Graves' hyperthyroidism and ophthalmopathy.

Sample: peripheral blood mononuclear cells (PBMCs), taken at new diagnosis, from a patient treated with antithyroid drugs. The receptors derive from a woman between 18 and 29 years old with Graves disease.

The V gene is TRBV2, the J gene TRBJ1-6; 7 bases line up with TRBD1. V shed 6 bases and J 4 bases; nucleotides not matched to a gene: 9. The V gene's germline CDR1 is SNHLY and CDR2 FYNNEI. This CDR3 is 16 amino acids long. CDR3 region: CASREQGLEYNSPLHF. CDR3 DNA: TGTGCCAGCAGAGAACAGGGGTTGGAATATAATTCACCCCTCCACTTT. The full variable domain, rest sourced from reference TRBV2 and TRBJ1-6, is EPEVTQTPSHQVTQMGQEVILRCVPISNHLYFYWYRQILGQKVEFLVSFYNNEISEKSEIFDDQFSVERPDGSNFTLKIRSTKLEDSAMYFCASREQGLEYNSPLHFGNGTRLTVT.

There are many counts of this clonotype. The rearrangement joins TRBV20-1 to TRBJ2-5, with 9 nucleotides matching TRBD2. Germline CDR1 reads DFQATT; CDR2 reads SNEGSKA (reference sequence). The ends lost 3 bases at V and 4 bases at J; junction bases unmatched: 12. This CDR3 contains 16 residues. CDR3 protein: CSARVAGLASRETQYF. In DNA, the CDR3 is TGCAGTGCTAGGGTAGCGGGACTAGCTTCGAGAGAGACCCAGTACTTC.

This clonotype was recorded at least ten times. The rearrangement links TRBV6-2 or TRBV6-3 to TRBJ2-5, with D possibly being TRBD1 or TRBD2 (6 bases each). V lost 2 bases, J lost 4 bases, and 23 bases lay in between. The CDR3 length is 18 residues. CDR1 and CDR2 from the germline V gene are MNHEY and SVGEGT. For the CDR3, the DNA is TGTGCCAGCAGTTACGGGTACGGGGGCACGCGTTTGGTAGAGACCCAGTACTTC. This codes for CASSYGYGGTRLVETQYF.

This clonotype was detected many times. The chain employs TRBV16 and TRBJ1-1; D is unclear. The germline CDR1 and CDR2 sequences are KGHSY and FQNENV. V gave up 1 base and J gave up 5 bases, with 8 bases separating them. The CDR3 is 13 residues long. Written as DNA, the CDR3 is TGTGCCAGCAGCCAATTAATTGGGACTGAAGCTTTCTTT. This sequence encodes CASSQLIGTEAFF.

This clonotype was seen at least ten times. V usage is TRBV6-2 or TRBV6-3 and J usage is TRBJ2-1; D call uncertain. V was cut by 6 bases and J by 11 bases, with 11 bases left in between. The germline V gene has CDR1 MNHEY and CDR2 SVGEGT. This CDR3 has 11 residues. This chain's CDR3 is CASSVLLKQFF. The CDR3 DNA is TGTGCCAGCAGCGTCCTTTTGAAGCAGTTCTTC.

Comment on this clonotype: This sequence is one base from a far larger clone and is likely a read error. The CDR3, as DNA: TGTGCCAGCAGCTTAGGTAAGGGGGCAGCCAACGCTGAAGCTTTCTTT. It translates to CASSLGKGAANAEAFF. V gene TRBV11-1 combines with J gene TRBJ1-1; the match to TRBD1 covers 7 bases. Trimming at V came to 1 base and at J to 6 bases, leaving 11 bases not matched to a gene. There are 16 residues in the CDR3. The germline V gene has CDR1 SGHAT and CDR2 FQDESV (reference sequence).

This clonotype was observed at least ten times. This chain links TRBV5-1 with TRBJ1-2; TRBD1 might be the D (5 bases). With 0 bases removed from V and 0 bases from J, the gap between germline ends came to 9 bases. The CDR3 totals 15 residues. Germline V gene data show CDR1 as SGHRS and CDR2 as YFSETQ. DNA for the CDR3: TGCGCCAGCAGCTTGGATGGGGGAGCTAACTATGGCTACACCTTC. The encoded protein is CASSLDGGANYGYTF. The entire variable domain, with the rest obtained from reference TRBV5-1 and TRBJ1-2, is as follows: KAGVTQTPRYLIKTRGQQVTLSCSPISGHRSVSWYQQTPGQGLQFLFEYFSETQRNKGNFPGRFSGRQFSNSRSEMNVSTLELGDSALYLCASSLDGGANYGYTFGSGTRLTVV.

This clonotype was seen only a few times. The CDR3: CSATGLAGDSEQFF. In DNA, the CDR3 is TGCAGTGCCACGGGACTAGCGGGAGATAGTGAGCAGTTCTTC. The V call is TRBV20-1, the J call TRBJ2-1; 14 bases are shared with TRBD2. Germline V gives CDR1 DFQATT, CDR2 SNEGSKA (reference sequence). The CDR3 sequence is 14 residues long. V shed 6 bases, J shed 9 bases, and the junction held 7 bases outside the gene matches.

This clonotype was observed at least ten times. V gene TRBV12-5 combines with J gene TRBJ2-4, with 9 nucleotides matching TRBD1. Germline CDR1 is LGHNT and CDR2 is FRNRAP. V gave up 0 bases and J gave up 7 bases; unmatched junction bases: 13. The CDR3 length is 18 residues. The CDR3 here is CASGLVPKAGTGRNIQYF. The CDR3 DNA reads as TGTGCTAGTGGTTTGGTACCCAAAGCCGGGACAGGGAGGAACATTCAGTACTTC.

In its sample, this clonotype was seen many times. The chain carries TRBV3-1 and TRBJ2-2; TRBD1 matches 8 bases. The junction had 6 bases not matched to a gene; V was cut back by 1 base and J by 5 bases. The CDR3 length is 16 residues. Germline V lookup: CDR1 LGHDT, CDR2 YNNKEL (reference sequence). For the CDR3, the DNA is TGTGCCAGCAGCCAAGCCCTGGACAGGGAGACCGGGGAGCTGTTTTTT. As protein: CASSQALDRETGELFF.

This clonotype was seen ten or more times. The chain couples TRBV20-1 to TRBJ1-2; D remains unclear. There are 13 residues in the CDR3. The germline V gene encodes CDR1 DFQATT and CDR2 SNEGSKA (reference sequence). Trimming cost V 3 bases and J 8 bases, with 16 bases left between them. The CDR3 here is CSASSHGSRGYTF. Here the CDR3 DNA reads TGCAGTGCTAGTTCCCACGGGTCGAGGGGCTACACCTTC.

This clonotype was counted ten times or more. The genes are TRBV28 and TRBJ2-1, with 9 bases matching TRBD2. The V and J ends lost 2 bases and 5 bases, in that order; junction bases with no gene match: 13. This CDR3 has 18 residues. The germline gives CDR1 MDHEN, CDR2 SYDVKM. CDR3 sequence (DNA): TGTGCCAGCAGTTTAATCTCTGGACGCCTAGCGGGGCACAATGAGCAGTTCTTC. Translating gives CASSLISGRLAGHNEQFF.

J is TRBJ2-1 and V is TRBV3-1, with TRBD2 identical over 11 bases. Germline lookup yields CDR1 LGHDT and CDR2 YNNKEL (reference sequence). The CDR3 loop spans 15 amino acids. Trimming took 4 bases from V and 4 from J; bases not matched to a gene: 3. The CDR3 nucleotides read TGTGCCAGCAGCCCTGCTAGCGGGAGGTACAATGAGCAGTTCTTC. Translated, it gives CASSPASGRYNEQFF.

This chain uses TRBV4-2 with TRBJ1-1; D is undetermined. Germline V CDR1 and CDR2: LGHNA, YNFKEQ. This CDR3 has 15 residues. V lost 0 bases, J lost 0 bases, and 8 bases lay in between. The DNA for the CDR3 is TGTGCCAGCAGCCAAGAATGGCTTATGAACACTGAAGCTTTCTTT. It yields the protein CASSQEWLMNTEAFF.

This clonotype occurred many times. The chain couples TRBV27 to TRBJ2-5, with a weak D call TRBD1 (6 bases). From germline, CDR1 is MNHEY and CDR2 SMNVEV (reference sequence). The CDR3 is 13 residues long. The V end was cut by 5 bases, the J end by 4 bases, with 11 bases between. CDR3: CASSRGRGETQYF. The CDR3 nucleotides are TGTGCCAGCAGTAGGGGCAGGGGAGAGACCCAGTACTTC.

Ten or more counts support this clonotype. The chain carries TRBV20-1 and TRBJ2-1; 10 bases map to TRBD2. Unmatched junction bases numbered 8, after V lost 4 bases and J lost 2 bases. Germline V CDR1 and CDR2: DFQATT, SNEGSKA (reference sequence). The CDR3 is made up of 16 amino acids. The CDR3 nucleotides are TGCAGTGCTACCCCTCCGACTAGCGGGCCCTACAATGAGCAGTTCTTC. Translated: CSATPPTSGPYNEQFF.

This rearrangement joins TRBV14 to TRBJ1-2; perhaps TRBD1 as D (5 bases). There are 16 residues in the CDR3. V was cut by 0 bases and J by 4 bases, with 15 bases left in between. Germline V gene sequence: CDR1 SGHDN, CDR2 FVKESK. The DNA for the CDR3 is TGTGCCAGCAGCCAAGACGTTTGGGGCGCGGGCTATGGCTACACCTTC. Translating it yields CASSQDVWGAGYGYTF.

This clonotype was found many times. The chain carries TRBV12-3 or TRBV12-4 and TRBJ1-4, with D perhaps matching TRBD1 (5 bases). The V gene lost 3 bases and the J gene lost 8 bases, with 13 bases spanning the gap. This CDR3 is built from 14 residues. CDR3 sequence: CASSLGQGREKLFF. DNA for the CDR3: TGTGCCAGCAGTTTGGGGCAGGGAAGGGAAAAACTGTTTTTT.

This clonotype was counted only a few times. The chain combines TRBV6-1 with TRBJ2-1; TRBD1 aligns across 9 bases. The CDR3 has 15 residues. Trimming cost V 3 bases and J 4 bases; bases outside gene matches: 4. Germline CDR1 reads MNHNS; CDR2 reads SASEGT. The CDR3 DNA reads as TGTGCCAGCAGTGACGGGACAGGGCCATACAATGAGCAGTTCTTC. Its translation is CASSDGTGPYNEQFF.

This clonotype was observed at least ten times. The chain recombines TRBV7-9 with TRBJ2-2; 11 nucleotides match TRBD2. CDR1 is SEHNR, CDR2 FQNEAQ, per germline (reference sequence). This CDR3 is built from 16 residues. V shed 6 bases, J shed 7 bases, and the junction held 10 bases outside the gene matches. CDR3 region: CASRTLAGGNFGELFF. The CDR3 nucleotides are TGTGCCAGCAGAACTCTAGCGGGAGGCAATTTCGGGGAGCTGTTTTTT.

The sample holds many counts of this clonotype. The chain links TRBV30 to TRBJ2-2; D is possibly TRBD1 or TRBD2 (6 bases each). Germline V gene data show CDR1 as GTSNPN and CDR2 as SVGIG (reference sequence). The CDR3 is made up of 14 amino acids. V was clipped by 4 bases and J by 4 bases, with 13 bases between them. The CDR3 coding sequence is TGTGCCTGGAACGGGGGCCGCTTCACCGGGGAGCTGTTTTTT. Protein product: CAWNGGRFTGELFF.

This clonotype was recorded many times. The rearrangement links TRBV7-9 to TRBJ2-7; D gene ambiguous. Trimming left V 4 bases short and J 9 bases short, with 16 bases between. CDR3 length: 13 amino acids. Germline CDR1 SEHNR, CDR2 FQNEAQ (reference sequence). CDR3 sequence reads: CASSSWADSLQYV. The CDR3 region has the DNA TGTGCCAGCAGCTCTTGGGCAGACTCGTTGCAGTACGTC.

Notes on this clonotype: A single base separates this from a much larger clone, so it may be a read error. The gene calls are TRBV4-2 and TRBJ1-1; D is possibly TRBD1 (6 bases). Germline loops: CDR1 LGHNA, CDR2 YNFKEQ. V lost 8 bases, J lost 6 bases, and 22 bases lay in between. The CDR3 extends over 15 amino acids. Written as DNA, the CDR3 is TGTGCCAGCCAAGGAGGAGGGGGAAAGGGCTCTGAAGCTTTCTTT. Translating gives CASQGGGGKGSEAFF.

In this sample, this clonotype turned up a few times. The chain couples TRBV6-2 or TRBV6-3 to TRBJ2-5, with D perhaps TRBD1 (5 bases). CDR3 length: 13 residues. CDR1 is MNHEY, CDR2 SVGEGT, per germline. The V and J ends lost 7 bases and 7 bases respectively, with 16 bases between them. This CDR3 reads CASTPGPQGTQYF. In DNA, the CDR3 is TGTGCCAGCACCCCGGGCCCCCAGGGGACCCAGTACTTC.

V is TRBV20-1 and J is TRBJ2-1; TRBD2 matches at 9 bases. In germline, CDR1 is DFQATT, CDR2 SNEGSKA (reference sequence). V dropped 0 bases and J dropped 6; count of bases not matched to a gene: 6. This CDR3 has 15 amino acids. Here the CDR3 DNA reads TGCAGTGCTAGAGATCGCCTAGCGGGAATCAATGAGCAGTTCTTC. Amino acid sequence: CSARDRLAGINEQFF.

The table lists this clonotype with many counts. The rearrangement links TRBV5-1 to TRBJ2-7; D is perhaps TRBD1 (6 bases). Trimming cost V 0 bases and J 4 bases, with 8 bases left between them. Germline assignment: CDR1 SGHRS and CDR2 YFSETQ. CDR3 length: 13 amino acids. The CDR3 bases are TGCGCCAGCAGCTTGGAGGGGGAGTACGAGCAGTACGTC. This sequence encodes CASSLEGEYEQYV.

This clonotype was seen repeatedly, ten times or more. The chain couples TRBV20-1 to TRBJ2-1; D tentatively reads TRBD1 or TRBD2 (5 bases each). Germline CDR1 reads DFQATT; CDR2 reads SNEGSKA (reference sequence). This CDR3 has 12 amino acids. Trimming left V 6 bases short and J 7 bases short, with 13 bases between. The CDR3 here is CSAQRGANEQFF. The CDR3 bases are TGCAGTGCGCAAAGAGGGGCGAATGAGCAGTTCTTC.

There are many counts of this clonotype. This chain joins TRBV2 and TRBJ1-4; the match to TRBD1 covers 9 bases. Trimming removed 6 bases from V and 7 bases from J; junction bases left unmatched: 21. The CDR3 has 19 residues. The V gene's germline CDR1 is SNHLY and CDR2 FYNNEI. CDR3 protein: CASRHRPGQGGVGGEKLFF. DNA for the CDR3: TGTGCCAGCAGACATCGACCGGGACAGGGCGGGGTCGGAGGTGAAAAACTGTTTTTT.